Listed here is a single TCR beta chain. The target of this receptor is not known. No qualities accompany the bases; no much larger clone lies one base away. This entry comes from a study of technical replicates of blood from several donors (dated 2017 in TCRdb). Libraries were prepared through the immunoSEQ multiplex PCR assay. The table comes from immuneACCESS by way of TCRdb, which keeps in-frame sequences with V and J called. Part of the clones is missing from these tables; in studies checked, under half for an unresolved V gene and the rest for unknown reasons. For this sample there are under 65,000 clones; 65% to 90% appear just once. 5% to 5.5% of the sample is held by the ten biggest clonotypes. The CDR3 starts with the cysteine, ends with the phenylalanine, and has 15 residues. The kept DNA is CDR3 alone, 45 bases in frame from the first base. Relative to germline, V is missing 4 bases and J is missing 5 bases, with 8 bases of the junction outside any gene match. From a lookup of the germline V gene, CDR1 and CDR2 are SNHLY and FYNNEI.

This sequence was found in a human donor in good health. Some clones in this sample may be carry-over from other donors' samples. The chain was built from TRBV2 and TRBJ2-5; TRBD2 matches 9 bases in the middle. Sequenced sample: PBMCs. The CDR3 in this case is CASSGASGAVETQYF. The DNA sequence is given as TGTGCCAGCAGTGGGGCTAGCGGGGCTGTGGAGACCCAGTACTTC.